Included here is one T cell receptor beta chain sequence, with context. This clonotype has more than one count but fewer than ten. Its cognate antigen has yet to be identified. It has no much larger one-base neighbor in the sample; base qualities were not kept. Trimming removed 1 base from V and 5 bases from J, leaving 9 bases between the germline ends. The germline V gene (reference sequence) supplies CDR1 LNHNV and CDR2 YYDKDF. The CDR3 has 14 amino acids, counting the end cysteine and phenylalanine. The kept DNA is CDR3 alone, 42 bases in frame from the first base. The data are from a study of patients and donors after allogeneic stem cell transplantation (dated by TCRdb to about 2020). Library prep was done by RT-PCR. Sequencing was performed on a NextSeq 550. The raw public data were reprocessed by TCRdb itself: fastp quality trimming at Q25, MiXCR clonotype calling, in-frame beta chains only. Each entry is one CDR3 protein sequence, shown with its most common DNA and genes. The sample table records about 230,000 distinct CDR3 sequences; around an eighth of these occur just once. The top ten hold 9.5% to 13% of the sample.

Sequenced: blood, either unsorted or a sorted T cell fraction (not recorded which). This receptor was identified in a human donor who was either an allogeneic HSCT recipient or a stem cell or donor lymphocyte infusion donor (not recorded which). It is not recorded whose cells these are; they may come from a transplant donor. The chain links TRBV15 with TRBJ2-1, with no confidently assigned D gene. The sequenced DNA is TGTGCCACCAGCAGAGGGGAAATAAACAATGAGCAGTTCTTC. Its coded protein is CATSRGEINNEQFF.